This T cell receptor beta chain was recovered during a study of CD8 T cells in ankylosing spondylitis. This CDR3 contains 14 residues. V dropped 1 base and J dropped 2 bases, with 9 bases sitting between them. Germline-derived CDR1 and CDR2 are SGHRS and YFSETQ. MiXCR, run by TCRdb on the 5' RACE reads, gives a single entry per CDR3 protein. The data hold 750,000 to 850,000 distinct CDR3 sequences, with approximately 10% observed a single time. Whole-study findings and limits: Disease-linked clones, CD8+, were relatively rare in peripheral blood. Reportedly, matched ankylosing spondylitis synovial fluid was significantly enriched for disease-linked clones. What appeared characteristic of ankylosing spondylitis blood was a TCR beta motif of under 10 highly homologous variants.

This clonotype has a handful of counts. Its antigen is as yet unknown. This sequence originates from a male donor with ankylosing spondylitis. Sequencing used blood, either unsorted or a sorted T cell fraction (not recorded which). The chain couples TRBV5-1 to TRBJ2-5, with D possibly being TRBD2 (5 bases). The CDR3 nucleotides are TGCGCCAGCAGCTTGAATAGCGCGCAAGAGACCCAGTACTTC. The encoded protein is CASSLNSAQETQYF.